A single sample gave rise to the 32 T cell receptor beta chains below, sequenced in a study of blood T cells in healthy people across ages. A sample-barcoded 5' primer and a J-beta primer mix were used in a second PCR of roughly 7 to 11 cycles. TCRdb fed the 5' RACE reads into MiXCR, producing one record per CDR3 protein. The profile covers about 1.6 million distinct CDR3 sequences, with around 36% appearing a single time and about 10% taken by the ten largest. Sequencing input: blood. These receptors all come from a woman aged 25 to 39 in good health.

The genes are TRBV2 and TRBJ2-7; TRBD2 might be the D (5 bases). The germline gives CDR1 SNHLY, CDR2 FYNNEI. The CDR3 has 14 residues. V shed 2 bases and J shed 5 bases, with 13 bases lying between them. In nucleotides, the CDR3 is TGTGCCAGCAGTGAACCGGGAAGGGTGGACGAGCAGTACTTC. This codes for CASSEPGRVDEQYF.

This clonotype was seen a handful of times. The rearrangement links TRBV20-1 to TRBJ2-5; tentative D call: TRBD2 (6 bases). Germline V gives CDR1 DFQATT, CDR2 SNEGSKA (reference sequence). The CDR3 sequence is 15 residues long. Trimming removed 0 bases from V and 5 bases from J, with 16 bases in between. CDR3 region: CSAREGSGSPETQYF. The CDR3 DNA reads as TGCAGTGCTAGAGAGGGGAGCGGGTCCCCGGAGACCCAGTACTTC.

This clonotype was found many times. The chain is built from TRBV9 and TRBJ2-6; no firm D call. Trimming took off 3 bases at V and 4 bases at J, with 14 bases between the two ends. The CDR3 consists of 16 residues. In germline, CDR1 is SGDLS, CDR2 YYNGEE. The CDR3 region is CASSGQHRAGANVLTF. CDR3 nucleotide sequence: TGTGCCAGCAGCGGACAACATCGGGCCGGGGCCAACGTCCTGACTTTC. Filled out from reference TRBV9 and TRBJ2-6, the complete variable domain reads DSGVTQTPKHLITATGQRVTLRCSPRSGDLSVYWYQQSLDQGLQFLIQYYNGEERAKGNILERFSAQQFPDLHSELNLSSLELGDSALYFCASSGQHRAGANVLTFGAGSRLTVL.

This clonotype appeared a few times. J is TRBJ2-7 and V is TRBV5-1; tentative D call: TRBD2 (5 bases). The germline V gene has CDR1 SGHRS and CDR2 YFSETQ. The CDR3 is 16 residues long. The V and J ends lost 0 bases and 2 bases respectively, with 15 bases between them. The CDR3 DNA is TGCGCCAGCAGCTTGGGAATGGAGGTAGAGACCTACGAGCAGTACTTC. Translation: CASSLGMEVETYEQYF.

V is TRBV20-1 and J is TRBJ2-7; 13 bases line up with TRBD2. The germline V gene has CDR1 DFQATT and CDR2 SNEGSKA (reference sequence). J lost 0 bases, V lost 6 bases, and 8 bases had no gene match. CDR3 length equals 16 residues. The CDR3 sequence: CSAEGTSGVNSYEQYF. The CDR3 bases are TGCAGTGCGGAAGGGACTAGCGGGGTGAACTCCTACGAGCAGTACTTC.

This chain uses TRBV5-6 with TRBJ1-2; D gene uncertain. The V end lost 5 bases, the J end lost 3 bases, and 14 bases lay between the germline ends. In germline, CDR1 is SGHDT, CDR2 YYEEEE. The CDR3 consists of 14 residues. For the CDR3, the DNA is TGTGCCAGCAGTCAATCTGGCGGCTACTATGGCTACACCTTC. Translation gives CASSQSGGYYGYTF.

The V call is TRBV19, the J call TRBJ2-7; TRBD2 matches 9 bases. Trimming took 6 bases from V and 5 from J; bases not matched to a gene: 14. The CDR3 is made up of 16 amino acids. Germline CDR1 and CDR2: LNHDA and SQIVND (reference sequence). In DNA form, the CDR3 reads TGTGCCAGTAGCCCCTTCCAAGGGACTAGCATCCACGAGCAGTACTTC. Translating gives CASSPFQGTSIHEQYF.

This clonotype was detected ten times or more. The rearrangement joins TRBV5-1 to TRBJ2-3, with D possibly TRBD2 on 5 matching bases. The CDR3 runs to 14 residues. Per germline, CDR1 SGHRS and CDR2 YFSETQ. V lost 5 bases to trimming and J lost 1 base, with 11 bases between them. CDR3 loop: CASRPQAGTDTQYF. The DNA for the CDR3 is TGCGCCAGCAGACCCCAAGCGGGCACAGATACGCAGTATTTT.

This chain connects TRBV2 to TRBJ2-1; the D is unclear. CDR3 length: 14 amino acids. The ends were cut back, 4 bases at V and 4 bases at J, with 11 bases in the middle. Per the germline V gene, CDR1 is SNHLY and CDR2 is FYNNEI. The CDR3 loop reads CASSGSRVYNEQFF. The CDR3 coding sequence is TGTGCCAGCAGTGGATCCCGGGTTTACAATGAGCAGTTCTTC.

The V call is TRBV7-9, the J call TRBJ2-7; D may correspond to TRBD1 or TRBD2 (7 bases each). CDR1 and CDR2 (germline): SEHNR, FQNEAQ (reference sequence). The CDR3 sequence is 12 residues long. Between the trimmed V and J ends, which lost 5 bases and 12 bases, there was a span of 17 bases. The CDR3 bases are TGTGCCAGCAGCCGTGGGGAGGGGGCCTTGTACTTC. Protein product: CASSRGEGALYF.

The chain combines TRBV6-5 with TRBJ2-5; TRBD2 matches 10 bases. With V trimmed by 6 bases and J by 5 bases, 9 bases remained unmatched. Germline CDR1 and CDR2: MNHEY and SVGAGI. The CDR3 covers 15 residues. In DNA, the CDR3 is TGTGCCAGCAGGGCCGGGGGACTAGCGAGGGAGACCCAGTACTTC. This codes for CASRAGGLARETQYF.

This clonotype was counted only a few times. This chain joins TRBV20-1 and TRBJ1-5; D gene ambiguous. Germline V gene lookup returns CDR1 DFQATT and CDR2 SNEGSKA (reference sequence). V lost 3 bases to trimming and J lost 4 bases, with 10 bases between them. The CDR3 extends over 13 amino acids. The CDR3 loop reads CSASWAGNQPQHF. CDR3 in DNA: TGCAGTGCTAGCTGGGCTGGGAATCAGCCCCAGCATTTT.

As concerns this clonotype: At one end the junction does not follow the germline gene, possibly because of a read error. The chain is built from TRBV19 and TRBJ1-2; no definite D call. The V gene's germline CDR1 is LNHDA and CDR2 SQIVND (reference sequence). This CDR3 is 14 amino acids long. CDR3 region: CASGGDTANYGCTF. CDR3 bases: TGTGCCAGTGGTGGGGATACGGCTAACTATGGCTGCACCTTC.

The chain carries TRBV27 and TRBJ1-6; D is ambiguous. CDR3 length: 15 residues. Looked up from germline, CDR1 is MNHEY and CDR2 is SMNVEV (reference sequence). Trimming left V 5 bases short and J 5 bases short, with 13 bases between. CDR3 in amino acids: CASSPQHRDNSPLHF. CDR3 sequence (DNA): TGTGCCAGCAGTCCCCAACATAGGGATAATTCACCCCTCCACTTT.

This clonotype came up a few times. This chain joins TRBV9 and TRBJ2-7, with D perhaps TRBD2 (6 bases). Germline-derived CDR1 and CDR2 are SGDLS and YYNGEE. CDR3 length: 14 residues. V shed 0 bases and J shed 3 bases, with 10 bases lying between them. CDR3 coding DNA: TGTGCCAGCAGCGTAGCGCCGGGGGACTACGAGCAGTACTTC. It specifies CASSVAPGDYEQYF.

This clonotype turned up a few times. This chain uses TRBV6-6 with TRBJ1-6, with 9 positions matching TRBD1. With V trimmed by 8 bases and J by 11 bases, 13 bases remained unmatched. Germline CDR1 reads MNHNY; CDR2 reads SVGAGI (reference sequence). The CDR3 sequence is 15 residues long. The CDR3 DNA reads TGTGCCAGCTCCCTAGGGGGACAGGGCCATACACCCCTCCACTTT. Translating it yields CASSLGGQGHTPLHF.

The V and J genes are TRBV3-1 and TRBJ2-7; possibly TRBD1 for D (7 bases). Germline V CDR1 and CDR2: LGHDT, YNNKEL (reference sequence). The CDR3 is 15 residues long. V was clipped by 5 bases and J by 4 bases, with 18 bases between them. The CDR3 nucleotides read TGTGCCAGCAGCGCGGGACAGACCTACCTGTACGAGCAGTACTTC. Residues: CASSAGQTYLYEQYF.

This clonotype occurred a few times. The chain employs TRBV27 and TRBJ1-1; no reliable D call. Between the trimmed V and J ends, which lost 2 bases and 5 bases, there was a span of 9 bases. Germline assignment: CDR1 MNHEY and CDR2 SMNVEV (reference sequence). This CDR3 comprises 13 residues. CDR3: CASSLGQVTEAFF. As DNA, the CDR3 is TGTGCCAGCAGTTTAGGCCAGGTGACTGAAGCTTTCTTT.

This chain links TRBV18 with TRBJ1-2; 9 bases fit TRBD1. Trimming at V came to 5 bases and at J to 8 bases, leaving 9 bases not matched to a gene. The CDR3 runs to 14 residues. The germline gives CDR1 KGHSH, CDR2 LQKENI. The CDR3 DNA follows: TGTGCCAGCTCAGCTCCCGGGACAGGGAAAGGCTACACCTTC. It yields the protein CASSAPGTGKGYTF.

This clonotype was found a few times. The rearrangement joins TRBV2 to TRBJ1-2; maybe TRBD1 (6 bases). CDR3 length equals 13 residues. V was shortened by 7 bases and J by 3 bases, with 12 bases between the two germline ends. CDR1 SNHLY and CDR2 FYNNEI come from the germline V gene. CDR3 bases: TGTGCCAGCATATACAGGGTTGACTATGGCTACACCTTC. It yields the protein CASIYRVDYGYTF.

The rearrangement uses TRBV12-3 or TRBV12-4 and TRBJ2-1; TRBD1 matches at 8 bases. The CDR3 sequence is 14 residues long. V gave up 6 bases and J gave up 8 bases; unmatched junction bases: 9. CDR3 nucleotide sequence: TGTGCCAGCAGACCAAAAGACAGGGGTGATGAGCAGTTCTTC. Amino acid sequence: CASRPKDRGDEQFF.

The CDR3 DNA sequence: TGCAGTGCCATCCACGAACCTAGCATAAATACGCAGTATTTT. Protein product: CSAIHEPSINTQYF. This chain connects TRBV20-1 to TRBJ2-3; possibly TRBD2 for D (5 bases). V lost 6 bases and J lost 7, with 20 bases in between. Germline CDR1 reads DFQATT; CDR2 reads SNEGSKA (reference sequence). The CDR3 has 14 residues.

This clonotype has only one observation. The rearrangement joins TRBV5-1 to TRBJ2-5; TRBD2 matches 8 bases. Germline CDR1 reads SGHRS; CDR2 reads YFSETQ. The CDR3 runs 16 residues. With 1 base clipped from V and 5 bases from J, the junction kept 10 bases outside the gene matches. The chain's CDR3 is CASSLNGGRIGETQYF. CDR3 sequence (DNA): TGCGCCAGCAGCTTGAATGGCGGGAGGATCGGGGAGACCCAGTACTTC.

Remarks on this clonotype: Given a much more abundant clone one base away, this may be a read error. The CDR3 here is CASSPRTSAKYDEQFF. The CDR3 bases are TGCGCCAGCAGCCCGAGGACTAGCGCAAAATACGATGAGCAGTTCTTC. This chain uses TRBV5-1 with TRBJ2-1; 9 nucleotides agree with TRBD2. V shed 4 bases and J 8 bases; nucleotides not matched to a gene: 13. CDR3 size: 16 residues. The germline gives CDR1 SGHRS, CDR2 YFSETQ.

This clonotype was counted between two and nine times. This rearrangement joins TRBV9 to TRBJ2-1; 8 nucleotides line up with TRBD1. This CDR3 spans 14 amino acids. V dropped 2 bases and J dropped 7; count of bases not matched to a gene: 5. The germline V gene has CDR1 SGDLS and CDR2 YYNGEE. Written as DNA, the CDR3 is TGTGCCAGCAGCGTCGGACAGGGTTATAATGAGCAGTTCTTC. This sequence encodes CASSVGQGYNEQFF.

V and J are TRBV24-1 and TRBJ2-7, with 7 positions matching TRBD2. The end of the DNA is better explained by TRBJ2-5, so the J call may be wrong. The germline V gene encodes CDR1 KGHDR and CDR2 SFDVKD. The CDR3 runs to 17 residues. The CDR3 here is CATSDLSERDSAETQYF. The CDR3 DNA is TGTGCCACCAGTGATTTATCGGAGCGGGACTCCGCGGAGACCCAGTACTTC.

This clonotype was seen many times. At one end, the junction sequence differs from germline, possibly due to a read error. This chain links TRBV11-2 with TRBJ2-1; D ambiguous. This CDR3 has 12 amino acids. Germline lookup yields CDR1 SGHAT and CDR2 FQNNGV. The CDR3 nucleotides read TGCGCCAGCAGCCTCCAGCGCAATGAGCAGTTCTTC. The encoded protein is CASSLQRNEQFF.

The genes are TRBV27 and TRBJ2-7; 7 nucleotides line up with TRBD2. The CDR3 totals 15 residues. Germline values: CDR1 MNHEY, CDR2 SMNVEV (reference sequence). The V gene end was trimmed by 3 bases and the J gene end by 3 bases; junction bases not matched to a gene: 8. CDR3 loop: CASSFLASGNYEQYF. CDR3 nucleotides: TGTGCCAGCAGTTTCCTAGCTAGCGGAAACTACGAGCAGTACTTC.

Points on this clonotype: At one boundary the junction diverges from the germline segment, which might be a read error. The J gene is TRBJ2-3, the V gene TRBV12-3 or TRBV12-4, with TRBD1 identical over 8 bases. This CDR3 comprises 15 residues. The CDR3 loop reads CASSLTGVGTDAQYF. The CDR3 nucleotides are TGTGCCAGCAGCTTGACAGGGGTCGGCACAGATGCGCAGTATTTT.

The V call is TRBV7-9, the J call TRBJ2-3; no reliable D call. V lost 5 bases and J lost 3, with 18 bases in between. There are 16 residues in the CDR3. CDR1 is SEHNR, CDR2 FQNEAQ, per germline (reference sequence). CDR3 residues: CASSTTLYSETDTQYF. The CDR3 nucleotides read TGTGCCAGCAGCACCACCCTTTACTCAGAAACAGATACGCAGTATTTT.

DNA for the CDR3: TGTGCCAGCAGCCAATCAGGGGGGACTAATGAAAAACTGTTTTTT. It specifies CASSQSGGTNEKLFF. The rearrangement joins TRBV12-3 or TRBV12-4 to TRBJ1-4, with 7 positions matching TRBD1. The CDR3 spans 15 residues. V lost 6 bases, J lost 2 bases, and 6 bases stayed unmatched.

This clonotype was picked up many times. This chain uses TRBV4-1 with TRBJ1-1, with no clear D. Trimming pared 2 bases from V and 4 bases from J, leaving 14 bases between. This CDR3 has 15 residues. Looked up from germline, CDR1 is MGHRA and CDR2 is YSYEKL. The CDR3 reads CASSQSVEGGTEAFF. In DNA form, the CDR3 reads TGCGCCAGCAGCCAATCGGTGGAGGGTGGCACTGAAGCTTTCTTT.